These 18 T cell receptor beta chains originate from one sample sequenced in a study of identical twins. TCRdb reprocessed the 5' RACE reads via MiXCR and lists one record per CDR3 protein. The sample shows 550,000 to 700,000 distinct CDR3 sequences, nearly 10% of them seen only once. The same sample was also studied in work on yellow fever vaccine responses in identical twins.

Sequencing input: PBMCs. The receptor source for this set is a woman aged 18-29 years in good health.

This clonotype occurred a few times. The CDR3 bases are TGTGCCAGCAGTCCCCTAACGGGAGGGCCCTCGAATGAGCAGTTCTTC. Its translation: CASSPLTGGPSNEQFF. The chain combines TRBV7-9 with TRBJ2-1; 8 bases match TRBD2. The V gene end was trimmed by 6 bases and the J gene end by 7 bases; junction bases not matched to a gene: 14. CDR3 size: 16 residues. Germline CDR1 reads SEHNR; CDR2 reads FQNEAQ (reference sequence). The complete variable domain, with remaining parts taken from reference TRBV7-9 and TRBJ2-1, reads DTGVSQNPRHKITKRGQNVTFRCDPISEHNRLYWYRQTLGQGPEFLTYFQNEAQLEKSRLLSDRFSAERPKGSFSTLEIQRTEQGDSAMYLCASSPLTGGPSNEQFFGPGTRLTVL.

This clonotype has more than one count but fewer than ten. This chain connects TRBV7-2 to TRBJ2-2; unclear D gene. The CDR3 length is 14 residues. The germline CDR1 and CDR2 sequences are SGHTA and FQGNSA. V was shortened by 11 bases and J by 9 bases, with 22 bases between the two germline ends. The CDR3 sequence: CACTRGSMDRELFF. CDR3 coding DNA: TGTGCCTGTACCCGAGGCTCTATGGACCGGGAGCTGTTTTTT.

This clonotype was counted ten times or more. The rearrangement joins TRBV9 to TRBJ1-5, with unresolved D. V was shortened by 0 bases and J by 0 bases, with 7 bases between the two germline ends. Germline V gives CDR1 SGDLS, CDR2 YYNGEE. CDR3 length: 15 residues. CDR3 protein: CASSVGSDSNQPQHF. CDR3 sequence (DNA): TGTGCCAGCAGCGTAGGTTCAGATAGCAATCAGCCCCAGCATTTT.

This clonotype was found a few times. The chain combines TRBV19 with TRBJ2-7, with D perhaps TRBD1 (6 bases). The V gene lost 1 base and the J gene lost 3 bases, with 10 bases spanning the gap. CDR3 length equals 14 residues. Germline V gene data show CDR1 as LNHDA and CDR2 as SQIVND (reference sequence). The CDR3 region has the DNA TGTGCCAGTAGTATAGGTACGGACAGCTACGAGCAGTACTTC. Residues: CASSIGTDSYEQYF.

This clonotype has only a few counts. V and J are TRBV21-1 and TRBJ2-7. TRBV21-1 is shown as a pseudogene. The CDR3 is 15 amino acids. The CDR3 here is CASSKEDGSWDEQYF. Here the CDR3 DNA reads TGTGCCAGCAGCAAAGAGGACGGATCTTGGGACGAGCAGTACTTC.

This clonotype was counted only a few times. This chain connects TRBV6-1 to TRBJ2-2; no reliable D call. V was shortened by 10 bases and J by 6 bases, with 15 bases between the two germline ends. The CDR3 totals 13 residues. Germline assignment: CDR1 MNHNS and CDR2 SASEGT. Here the CDR3 reads CATRSYGSGELFF. Written as DNA, the CDR3 is TGTGCCACAAGGTCTTACGGGTCCGGGGAGCTGTTTTTT.

A few counts support this clonotype. V is TRBV6-1 and J is TRBJ1-3; D is ambiguous. The V end lost 6 bases, the J end lost 4 bases, and 13 bases lay between the germline ends. The CDR3 sequence is 14 residues long. Germline values: CDR1 MNHNS, CDR2 SASEGT. The CDR3 spells CASRVRTDGNTIYF. The CDR3 DNA is TGTGCCAGCAGAGTAAGGACGGACGGAAACACCATATATTTT.

This clonotype was detected only a few times. V gene TRBV4-3 combines with J gene TRBJ2-3; 9 nucleotides match TRBD1. Per the germline V gene, CDR1 is LGHNA and CDR2 is YSLEER. J gave up 5 bases and V 1 base, and 1 base lay outside the gene matches. The CDR3 length is 14 residues. CDR3 coding DNA: TGCGCCAGCAGCCAAGGGACAGGGGAAGATACGCAGTATTTT. Translation gives CASSQGTGEDTQYF.

V usage is TRBV2 and J usage is TRBJ2-3, with D possibly TRBD1 on 6 matching bases. Germline V CDR1 and CDR2: SNHLY, FYNNEI. This CDR3 contains 12 residues. The V end was cut by 6 bases, the J end by 7 bases, with 11 bases between. CDR3 bases: TGTGCCAGCAGCCAAAGGGGGAATACGCAGTATTTT. This sequence encodes CASSQRGNTQYF.

This chain connects TRBV27 to TRBJ2-7; D is possibly TRBD1 (5 bases). The CDR3 contains 14 residues. Germline CDR1 is MNHEY and CDR2 is SMNVEV (reference sequence). Trimming pared 3 bases from V and 2 bases from J, leaving 11 bases between. This chain's CDR3 is CASSFSGITYEQYF. The CDR3 region has the DNA TGTGCCAGCAGTTTTTCAGGGATTACCTACGAGCAGTACTTC.

This clonotype was seen ten or more times. This chain connects TRBV5-1 to TRBJ2-7, with a possible D match to TRBD2 (6 bases). The CDR3 has 16 residues. Trimming stripped 0 bases from V and 2 bases from J, with 15 bases between. Per the germline V gene, CDR1 is SGHRS and CDR2 is YFSETQ. CDR3 amino acids: CASSLVRGITTYEQYF. The CDR3 bases are TGCGCCAGCAGCTTGGTTCGCGGGATTACTACCTACGAGCAGTACTTC.

In this sample, this clonotype turned up many times. V usage is TRBV5-1 and J usage is TRBJ2-3, with 9 nucleotides matching TRBD2. This CDR3 spans 17 amino acids. Per germline, CDR1 SGHRS and CDR2 YFSETQ. V gave up 0 bases and J gave up 3 bases; unmatched junction bases: 8. Here the CDR3 reads CASSLAAASGKTDTQYF. CDR3 DNA sequence: TGCGCCAGCAGCTTGGCAGCGGCTAGCGGGAAGACAGATACGCAGTATTTT.

This clonotype was observed a handful of times. The chain combines TRBV7-9 with TRBJ2-7; TRBD1 or TRBD2 may be the D gene (5 bases each). Germline lookup yields CDR1 SEHNR and CDR2 FQNEAQ (reference sequence). The CDR3 runs 14 residues. Trimming left V 4 bases short and J 2 bases short, with 12 bases between. The CDR3 nucleotides read TGTGCCAGCAGCTCGACTACAGGACCCTACGAGCAGTACTTC. It yields the protein CASSSTTGPYEQYF.

This clonotype was counted ten times or more. This chain links TRBV30 with TRBJ2-1; D gene unclear. The CDR3 has 8 residues. The ends were cut back, 6 bases at V and 8 bases at J, with 2 bases in the middle. CDR1 is GTSNPN and CDR2 is SVGIG in the germline V gene (reference sequence). The CDR3 loop reads CACDEQFF. The CDR3 bases are TGTGCCTGTGATGAGCAGTTCTTC.

This clonotype was counted only a few times. The V and J genes are TRBV11-2 and TRBJ2-2, with D tentatively TRBD1 (6 bases). From germline, CDR1 is SGHAT and CDR2 FQNNGV. Trimming pared 5 bases from V and 4 bases from J, leaving 11 bases between. The CDR3 runs to 14 residues. CDR3 region: CASSDGTSTGELFF. Here the CDR3 DNA reads TGTGCCAGCAGCGACGGGACATCCACCGGGGAGCTGTTTTTT.

The chain uses TRBV19 and TRBJ2-7; 10 bases map to TRBD1. The CDR3 is made up of 15 amino acids. The V segment lost 6 bases and the J segment 3 bases; nucleotides outside the gene matches: 8. Looked up from germline, CDR1 is LNHDA and CDR2 is SQIVND (reference sequence). Written as DNA, the CDR3 is TGTGCCAGTAGCGACCGGGACAGGGGTTACTACGAGCAGTACTTC. Its translation: CASSDRDRGYYEQYF.

This chain connects TRBV9 to TRBJ2-7; 10 bases map to TRBD1. The length of the CDR3 is 17 residues. Germline-derived CDR1 and CDR2 are SGDLS and YYNGEE. With V trimmed by 4 bases and J by 0 bases, 10 bases remained unmatched. The CDR3 bases are TGTGCCAGCAGCCCCCAACCGGGACAGGGGCTCTCCTACGAGCAGTACTTC. This translates into CASSPQPGQGLSYEQYF. The whole variable domain, remainder taken from reference TRBV9 and TRBJ2-7, is DSGVTQTPKHLITATGQRVTLRCSPRSGDLSVYWYQQSLDQGLQFLIQYYNGEERAKGNILERFSAQQFPDLHSELNLSSLELGDSALYFCASSPQPGQGLSYEQYFGPGTRLTVT.

The J gene is TRBJ1-1, the V gene TRBV12-3 or TRBV12-4, with 7 bases identical to TRBD1. The CDR3 has 13 residues. Losses at the gene ends were 3 bases for V and 6 bases for J; bases not matched to a gene: 4. The CDR3 protein is CASSFIQGAEAFF. The DNA of the CDR3 is TGTGCCAGCAGTTTCATTCAGGGGGCTGAAGCTTTCTTT.